This T cell receptor beta chain was captured in a study of shared clonotypes between healthy human individuals (dated by TCRdb to about 2020). Regarding the study in general: The cohort comprised two women and a few men aged 18 to 49 years. Libraries were prepared and TCR repertoires were sequenced by different laboratories using diverse techniques, in order to increase sequencing depth and limit assay-specific biases. Blood TCR repertoires of five healthy adults were deeply sequenced to estimate repertoire size and the extent of clonotype sharing between individuals. For each donor, CD4 naive and CD4 memory were each given three plates, CD8 naive was given two plates, and CD8 memory was given one plate. Between about 0.94 and 10 billion PBMCs per donor were obtained by leukapheresis. The full study reports these points: Estimated clonotype richness was generally larger for naive than for memory subsets. Sampling was limited to blood, and TCR repertoires in tissue likely differ from TCR repertoires in blood. Based on pairwise subsampling, the degree of clonotype sharing among donors was expected to be affected by sequencing depth. Incomplete sequencing was indicated by rarefaction of sorted-subset datasets, despite the large sequencing depth. When a few donors were compared, the shared fraction of clonotypes was 5% to 6.5% for naive CD4, about 4% for naive CD8, more than 2% for memory CD4, and 0.3% to 0.5% for memory CD8. Clonotypes shared by all four sorted-subset donors showed higher generation probabilities than non-shared clonotypes. Because the study included only a small number of donors, the genetic and exposure-history diversity represented was limited.

Healthy HIV-negative adults with no recently reported acute infections or vaccinations were included as donors. All donors were Caucasian adults living in Nashville, Tennessee, USA. CD4+ T cells were enriched by magnetic negative selection; naive cells were then positively selected on CD45RA, and the negative fraction formed the memory subset. After blood collection by leukapheresis, PBMCs were isolated using Ficoll-Histopaque density gradient centrifugation and then cryopreserved in the vapor phase of liquid nitrogen. Analytical flow cytometry was used to check the purity and quantity of every magnetically sorted T cell population. Genomic DNA was isolated from every sorted fraction and measured by UV absorbance on a Nanodrop 2000c. Turning to this clone: The antigen it recognizes is unknown. Qualities for individual bases were not recorded, and no much larger clone is one base off. The sample carries other DNA sequences with the same CDR3.

Taken from the germline V gene (reference sequence), the CDR1 and CDR2 loops are DFQATT and SNEGSKA. Spanning cysteine to phenylalanine, the CDR3 consists of 11 amino acids. Here the CDR3 DNA is all that survives: 33 bases in frame from base 1. The V end loses 6 bases and the J end loses 5 bases, and a stretch of 10 bases separates them. Using the deep immunoSEQ assay, multiplex PCR amplified TCR CDR3 regions from genomic DNA. For each cell subset, the extracted genomic DNA was distributed evenly across all wells of several immunoSEQ 96-well plates, and each plate served as one replicate. For sorted subsets, 200 ng of genomic DNA, equivalent to some 33,000 T cell genomes, went into each replicate PCR. Purified libraries were quantified with a Qubit 3.0 fluorometer, sized on a Bioanalyzer 2100, and re-quantified with the KAPA Library Quantification kit. Every immunoSEQ 96-well plate was sequenced on a separate single-read 150-cycle Illumina NextSeq 550 flow cell. The original methods were these. Because the immunoSEQ output held only junctional sequences and lacked quality scores, the filtering could not match the filtering applied to full-length reads. Sequences were annotated with PyIR, a Python wrapper for IgBLAST v1.9, and V/J genes and CDR3 were assigned using IMGT germline references. Reads with weak V/J assignments (E-value above 1e-6), missing CDR3, stop codons, out-of-frame junctions, or ambiguous translated residues were removed. V3J clonotypes were defined by identical inferred V gene, J gene, and CDR3 amino acid sequence. To compute the percentage overlap between repertoires, the number of shared unique clonotypes was divided by the size of the smaller repertoire. Richness of each repertoire was evaluated using RTK rarefaction, the Chao1 estimator, and Recon v2.1 estimates of unobserved clonotypes. Generation probabilities were computed with OLGA for all TCRbeta clonotypes obtained by the gDNA method from several donors. Drawn from immuneACCESS, this table holds only the in-frame rearrangements with V and J called that TCRdb kept. Clones are partly lost; checked studies trace under half to an unresolved V gene and leave the rest unexplained. V and J calls and clone size are those listed in that table; D and trimming were worked out from the DNA. The sample contains over 950,000 clones, approximately 80% of them found a single time. The biggest ten clones account for over 0.8% of the sample.

The TCR sequence derives from a man aged 18 to 35 in good health. Some clones in this sample may be carry-over from other donors' samples. The receptor chain draws on TRBV20-1 and TRBJ2-5, with the D gene call left open. The source material was memory CD4+ T cells from PBMCs. Taken with the paper, the label for cell subset or site translates to: CD45RA-negative fraction. The CDR3 sequence is CSARAGETQYF. The nucleotide sequence is given as TGCAGTGCCCGGGCCGGGGAGACCCAGTACTTC.